The rows below give T cell receptor beta chains drawn from one sample of a study of Graves' ophthalmopathy and Graves' hyperthyroidism. TCRdb re-derived calls from the multiplex PCR reads in MiXCR, one entry per CDR3 protein. The sample records fewer than 250,000 distinct CDR3 sequences, roughly 29% being singletons. Input material: peripheral blood. The source is a man between 50 and 59 years old with Graves' ophthalmopathy. The CDR3 runs from the conserved cysteine through the conserved F or W. Each record gives: clone size, D gene, V gene, J gene, CDR3 protein, CDR3 DNA. D genes are given only for firm matches. Size tells how often a clone was seen (once, few, many) or the class of an expanded clone, and some rows leave it out.

clone_size: many; d_call: .; v_call: TRBV30; j_call: TRBJ1-2; cdr3_aa: CAWSVLQWDGYTF; cdr3_nt: TGTGCCTGGAGTGTACTGCAGTGGGATGGCTACACCTTC
clone_size: once; d_call: .; v_call: TRBV5-5; j_call: TRBJ2-2; cdr3_aa: CASSLVTTNTGELFF; cdr3_nt: TGTGCCAGCAGCTTGGTCACGACGAACACCGGGGAGCTGTTTTTT
clone_size: many; d_call: TRBD1; v_call: TRBV20-1; j_call: TRBJ2-7; cdr3_aa: CSAPQTGGRYEQYF; cdr3_nt: TGCAGTGCTCCTCAGACAGGGGGCAGGTACGAGCAGTACTTC
clone_size: many; d_call: .; v_call: TRBV3-1; j_call: TRBJ2-7; cdr3_aa: CASSYRSPTYEQYF; cdr3_nt: TGTGCCAGCAGCTACAGGAGCCCTACCTACGAGCAGTACTTC
clone_size: many; d_call: TRBD1; v_call: TRBV7-9; j_call: TRBJ2-6; cdr3_aa: CASSSSTGRRSATVGANVLTF; cdr3_nt: TGTGCCAGTTCCTCCTCGACAGGGCGCAGGTCGGCTACGGTTGGGGCCAACGTCCTGACTTTC
clone_size: many; d_call: .; v_call: TRBV7-2; j_call: TRBJ2-5; cdr3_aa: CASSSPLGAQYF; cdr3_nt: TGTGCCAGCAGCTCCCCCCTAGGGGCCCAGTACTTC
clone_size: many; d_call: TRBD1; v_call: TRBV15; j_call: TRBJ2-7; cdr3_aa: CATSREPRTGNLSYEQYF; cdr3_nt: TGTGCCACCAGCAGAGAACCCCGGACAGGGAACTTGTCCTACGAGCAGTACTTC
clone_size: many; d_call: .; v_call: TRBV7-8; j_call: TRBJ2-5; cdr3_aa: CASSLGAGQTQYF; cdr3_nt: TGTGCCAGCAGCCTAGGGGCCGGACAGACCCAGTACTTC
clone_size: .; d_call: .; v_call: TRBV12-3/TRBV12-4; j_call: TRBJ1-3; cdr3_aa: CASSFVVGNTIYF; cdr3_nt: TGTGCCAGCAGTTTTGTCGTTGGAAACACCATATATTTT
clone_size: many; d_call: TRBD1; v_call: TRBV11-2; j_call: TRBJ2-7; cdr3_aa: CASSIPGQRSYEQYF; cdr3_nt: TGTGCCAGCAGCATACCGGGACAGCGTTCCTACGAGCAGTACTTC
clone_size: .; d_call: TRBD1; v_call: TRBV7-2; j_call: TRBJ2-5; cdr3_aa: CASSSGQSETQYF; cdr3_nt: TGTGCCAGCAGCTCGGGACAGTCCGAGACCCAGTACTTC
clone_size: few; d_call: .; v_call: TRBV6-2/TRBV6-3; j_call: TRBJ1-2; cdr3_aa: CASTDGEGNGYTF; cdr3_nt: TGTGCCAGCACCGACGGGGAGGGGAATGGCTACACCTTC
clone_size: .; d_call: .; v_call: TRBV6-1; j_call: TRBJ2-7; cdr3_aa: CASSARGDEQYF; cdr3_nt: TGTGCCAGCAGTGCCCGAGGTGACGAGCAGTACTTC
clone_size: many; d_call: .; v_call: TRBV5-1; j_call: TRBJ1-1; cdr3_aa: CASSPKTVLNTEAFF; cdr3_nt: TGCGCCAGCAGCCCAAAGACAGTGCTGAACACTGAAGCTTTCTTT
clone_size: .; d_call: .; v_call: TRBV20-1; j_call: TRBJ1-3; cdr3_aa: CSAWGFPGNTIYF; cdr3_nt: TGCAGTGCTTGGGGATTTCCTGGAAACACCATATATTTT
clone_size: medium-sized; d_call: .; v_call: TRBV12-3/TRBV12-4; j_call: TRBJ2-2; cdr3_aa: CASRGAAGELFF; cdr3_nt: TGTGCCAGCAGAGGTGCTGCCGGGGAGCTGTTTTTT
clone_size: many; d_call: .; v_call: TRBV5-1; j_call: TRBJ2-7; cdr3_aa: CASSLSVGIRTGSYEQYF; cdr3_nt: TGCGCCAGCAGCTTGAGTGTGGGGATCCGGACGGGATCCTACGAGCAGTACTTC
clone_size: .; d_call: .; v_call: TRBV7-2; j_call: TRBJ2-7; cdr3_aa: CASSPVMGYEQYF; cdr3_nt: TGTGCCAGCAGCCCCGTGATGGGGTACGAGCAGTACTTC
clone_size: many; d_call: TRBD2; v_call: TRBV28; j_call: TRBJ2-7; cdr3_aa: CASSFSGLRKREDNEQYF; cdr3_nt: TGTGCCAGCAGTTTCTCCGGACTACGGAAGCGGGAAGATAACGAGCAGTACTTC
clone_size: many; d_call: .; v_call: TRBV28; j_call: TRBJ1-2; cdr3_aa: CASTSLGGRNYGYTF; cdr3_nt: TGTGCCAGCACATCCCTAGGGGGGCGAAACTATGGCTACACCTTC
clone_size: .; d_call: .; v_call: TRBV28; j_call: TRBJ1-2; cdr3_aa: CASSPVGGWGYTF; cdr3_nt: TGTGCCAGCAGCCCTGTAGGGGGTTGGGGCTACACCTTC
clone_size: .; d_call: .; v_call: TRBV6-1; j_call: TRBJ1-2; cdr3_aa: CARAGTYGYTF; cdr3_nt: TGTGCCAGGGCAGGAACCTATGGCTACACCTTC
clone_size: .; d_call: TRBD2; v_call: TRBV20-1; j_call: TRBJ2-5; cdr3_aa: CSALRGGTGLVIRGETQYF; cdr3_nt: TGCAGTGCTCTACGGGGCGGCACGGGACTAGTCATAAGAGGAGAGACCCAGTACTTC
clone_size: many; d_call: .; v_call: TRBV12-3/TRBV12-4; j_call: TRBJ1-6; cdr3_aa: CASSSGTESMGNSPLHF; cdr3_nt: TGTGCCAGCAGTTCGGGAACAGAATCGATGGGGAATTCACCCCTCCACTTT
clone_size: .; d_call: TRBD1; v_call: TRBV6-2/TRBV6-3; j_call: TRBJ2-7; cdr3_aa: CASSYSTRTGSYEQYF; cdr3_nt: TGTGCCAGCAGTTATTCAACACGGACAGGCTCCTACGAGCAGTACTTC
clone_size: many; d_call: .; v_call: TRBV28; j_call: TRBJ1-5; cdr3_aa: CASSLPLGGRNQPQHF; cdr3_nt: TGTGCCAGCAGTTTACCTCTGGGGGGACGCAATCAGCCCCAGCATTTT
clone_size: many; d_call: TRBD2; v_call: TRBV7-2; j_call: TRBJ2-7; cdr3_aa: CASGPGLAGPEQYF; cdr3_nt: TGTGCCAGCGGCCCGGGACTAGCGGGACCCGAGCAGTACTTC
clone_size: many; d_call: TRBD2; v_call: TRBV5-6; j_call: TRBJ2-7; cdr3_aa: CASRPGTSGHEQYF; cdr3_nt: TGTGCCAGCAGGCCCGGGACTAGCGGCCACGAGCAGTACTTC
clone_size: .; d_call: .; v_call: TRBV19; j_call: TRBJ1-1; cdr3_aa: CASNRDGLNTEAFF; cdr3_nt: TGTGCCAGTAATAGGGATGGACTGAACACTGAAGCTTTCTTT
clone_size: many; d_call: TRBD2; v_call: TRBV11-2; j_call: TRBJ2-3; cdr3_aa: CASSLWTSGTDTQYF; cdr3_nt: TGTGCCAGCAGCCTCTGGACTAGCGGCACAGATACGCAGTATTTT
clone_size: many; d_call: .; v_call: TRBV6-1; j_call: TRBJ2-5; cdr3_aa: CASNADYAKTQYF; cdr3_nt: TGTGCCAGCAATGCAGACTACGCCAAGACCCAGTACTTC
clone_size: many; d_call: .; v_call: TRBV7-3; j_call: TRBJ2-5; cdr3_aa: CASSLSTKETQYF; cdr3_nt: TGTGCCAGCAGCTTAAGCACCAAAGAGACCCAGTACTTC
clone_size: many; d_call: .; v_call: TRBV5-1; j_call: TRBJ1-2; cdr3_aa: CASSSDRLTGGYTF; cdr3_nt: TGCGCCAGCAGCTCCGACCGGCTCACTGGAGGCTACACCTTC
clone_size: .; d_call: .; v_call: TRBV6-1; j_call: TRBJ1-1; cdr3_aa: CASVRQPHQNTEAFF; cdr3_nt: TGTGCCAGCGTACGACAACCCCACCAGAACACTGAAGCTTTCTTT
clone_size: .; d_call: .; v_call: TRBV5-1; j_call: TRBJ2-5; cdr3_aa: CASSLDPGGETQYF; cdr3_nt: TGTGCCAGCAGCTTAGATCCAGGGGGGGAGACCCAGTACTTC
clone_size: .; d_call: .; v_call: TRBV19; j_call: TRBJ1-5; cdr3_aa: CASSNRESNQPQHF; cdr3_nt: TGTGCCAGTAGTAACAGGGAAAGCAATCAGCCCCAGCATTTT
clone_size: many; d_call: TRBD1; v_call: TRBV6-2/TRBV6-3; j_call: TRBJ1-2; cdr3_aa: CASSTIQDSGQGAKEGYTF; cdr3_nt: TGTGCCAGCAGTACGATTCAGGATTCGGGACAGGGGGCTAAGGAGGGCTACACCTTC
clone_size: .; d_call: .; v_call: TRBV28; j_call: TRBJ2-7; cdr3_aa: CASSPDRREQYF; cdr3_nt: TGTGCCAGCAGCCCAGACAGGAGGGAGCAGTACTTC
clone_size: .; d_call: .; v_call: TRBV12-3/TRBV12-4; j_call: TRBJ1-5; cdr3_aa: CASSLWDDQPQHF; cdr3_nt: TGTGCCAGCAGTTTATGGGACGATCAGCCCCAGCATTTT
clone_size: .; d_call: .; v_call: TRBV28; j_call: TRBJ1-2; cdr3_aa: CAYTTALYGYTF; cdr3_nt: TGTGCCTATACCACCGCACTCTATGGCTACACCTTC
clone_size: many; d_call: .; v_call: TRBV27; j_call: TRBJ2-2; cdr3_aa: CASSLTGVSYTGELFF; cdr3_nt: TGTGCCAGCAGCCTCACGGGGGTCTCCTACACCGGGGAGCTGTTTTTT